This T cell receptor beta chain emerged from a study of blood T cell repertoires in COVID-19. Study background: Samples of COVID-19 (acute and convalescent) were obtained from the United States, Italy and Spain. T cells, B-cell-depleted T cells, or PBMCs supplied cDNA or gDNA.

Losses at the gene ends were 4 bases for V and 4 bases for J; bases not matched to a gene: 5. The germline V gene has CDR1 SGHTS and CDR2 YDEGEE. The CDR3 has 15 amino acids. As handled by the study authors: Amplification from reference gene primers served as the basis for estimated nucleated cell counts. TCRdb's table, derived via immunoSEQ multiplex PCR, lists solely in-frame clones and lacks some. The V and J calls and clone size are taken from that table; D and trimming were inferred from the DNA. The sample holds tens of thousands of clones, roughly 82% seen once. The TCR was taken from a woman aged 80 or over with acute or convalescent COVID-19. V usage is TRBV5-8 and J usage is TRBJ2-1, with 10 bases identical to TRBD2. The sample comprised peripheral blood. The CDR3 sequence: CASSGGLANYNEQFF. The DNA of the CDR3 is TGTGCCAGCAGCGGGGGACTAGCGAATTACAATGAGCAGTTCTTC.